A selection of T cell receptor beta chains follows, all from one sample in a study of blood T cell repertoires in COVID-19. The table came from immunoSEQ multiplex PCR; TCRdb's copy has only in-frame clones and leaves some out. The data show about 44,000 clones, more than 70% seen once. Specimen: peripheral blood. Every receptor here comes from a woman in her 70s with acute or convalescent COVID-19. CDR3s include the opening cysteine and the closing phenylalanine or tryptophan. The order of the fields is J gene, D gene, CDR3 length, V gene, CDR3 protein. The D gene is left open where the match is weak.

TRBJ1-2,.,15,TRBV4-1,CASSQGTSMDYGYTF
TRBJ2-1,.,11,TRBV29-1,CSGELVHEQFF
TRBJ1-5,.,15,TRBV9,CASSVAGVGNQPQHF
TRBJ2-1,.,15,TRBV4-2,CASSQDGHLSDEQFF
TRBJ1-1,.,16,TRBV19,CASSIITDRANTEAFF
TRBJ2-7,.,14,TRBV9,CASSVEARPYEQYF
TRBJ2-3,.,15,TRBV28,CASSLLVAETDTQYF
TRBJ2-3,TRBD1,14,TRBV18,CASSWTGSTDTQYF
TRBJ1-4,.,16,TRBV9,CASSSDTGLTNEKLFF
TRBJ2-3,TRBD1,16,TRBV15,CATSPGQGAQGVTQYF
TRBJ2-3,TRBD2,16,TRBV27,CASSQSGSPSTDTQYF
TRBJ2-1,TRBD2,15,TRBV5-1,CATRPPGTSHGEQFF
TRBJ2-5,TRBD2,18,TRBV14,CASSQGNAPSGVRETQYF
TRBJ2-2,.,15,TRBV5-1,CASRVAGIGTGELFF
TRBJ1-3,.,13,TRBV29-1,CSISESSGNTIYF
TRBJ2-6,TRBD1,17,TRBV19,CASSRDRGNSGANVLTF
TRBJ2-7,.,15,TRBV28,CASSSFPGGSYEQYF
TRBJ2-1,.,11,TRBV7-6,CASERMDEQFF
TRBJ2-2,.,14,TRBV5-6,CASSLVRVAGELFF
TRBJ2-5,TRBD1,14,TRBV15,CATSRDRVSETQYF
TRBJ2-7,.,15,TRBV6-5,CASSMQGPSSYEQYF
TRBJ2-7,.,14,TRBV18,CASSLNQLIYEQYF
TRBJ1-5,.,15,TRBV19,CASSQTGGSNQPQHF
TRBJ2-4,.,16,TRBV19,CASSIGVAEAKNIQYF
TRBJ1-6,.,14,TRBV6-5,CASRGTASNSPLHF
TRBJ2-3,.,15,TRBV7-2,CASSRGLIITDTQYF
TRBJ2-3,.,11,TRBV20-1,CSATATDTQYF
TRBJ2-3,TRBD1,13,TRBV6-5,CATRPGQGDTQYF
TRBJ1-2,TRBD1,15,TRBV9,CASSPRGQTLGGYTF
TRBJ2-1,TRBD2,18,TRBV6-2/TRBV6-3,CASSYSFSGGSSYNEQFF
TRBJ2-3,.,13,TRBV5-1,CASSLPSTDTQYF
TRBJ1-1,.,13,TRBV18,CASSPRPNTEAFF
TRBJ1-1,.,13,TRBV6-6,CASTGVTNTEAFF
TRBJ1-5,.,15,TRBV28,CASSSDRRGNQPQHF
TRBJ2-5,.,13,TRBV6-5,CASHYRGWETQYF
TRBJ1-6,.,15,TRBV6-2/TRBV6-3,CASSYEFSYNSPLHF
TRBJ1-1,TRBD1,15,TRBV5-1,CASSLAGGSITEAFF
TRBJ2-2,.,15,TRBV18,CASSPRGINTGELFF
TRBJ2-1,TRBD1,15,TRBV5-4,CASSPGTGGLNEQFF
TRBJ1-2,.,14,TRBV20-1,CSASSAGLDYGYTF
TRBJ1-2,.,13,TRBV19,CASSVRENYGYTF
TRBJ2-3,TRBD2,14,TRBV4-1,CASSSLAGANTQYF
TRBJ2-7,.,13,TRBV5-1,CASRSEEPYEQYF